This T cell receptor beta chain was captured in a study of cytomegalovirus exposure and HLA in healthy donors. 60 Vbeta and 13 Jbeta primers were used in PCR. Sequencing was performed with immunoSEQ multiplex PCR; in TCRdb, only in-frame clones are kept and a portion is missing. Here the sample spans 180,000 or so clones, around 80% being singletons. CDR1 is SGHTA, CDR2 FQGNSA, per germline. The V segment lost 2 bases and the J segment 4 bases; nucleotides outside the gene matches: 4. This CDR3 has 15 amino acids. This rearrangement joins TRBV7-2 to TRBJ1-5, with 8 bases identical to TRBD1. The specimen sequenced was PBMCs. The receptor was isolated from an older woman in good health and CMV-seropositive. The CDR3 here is CASSLSGTGNQPQHF. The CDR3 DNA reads TGTGCCAGCAGCTTATCCGGGACAGGAAATCAGCCCCAGCATTTT.